The 29 T cell receptor beta chains below were found in one sample sequenced in a study of blood T cell repertoires in COVID-19. TCRdb's table, derived via immunoSEQ multiplex PCR, lists solely in-frame clones and lacks some. This table has 150,000 or so clones, approximately 90% appearing once. Specimen: peripheral blood. The receptors stem from a man in his fifties or sixties with acute or convalescent COVID-19.

V usage is TRBV28 and J usage is TRBJ2-2, with 8 bases aligning to TRBD1. CDR3 length equals 15 residues. Looked up from germline, CDR1 is MDHEN and CDR2 is SYDVKM. V dropped 7 bases and J dropped 4; count of bases not matched to a gene: 8. In DNA, the CDR3 is TGTGCCAGCAACACAGGGGGAGAAGGCACCGGGGAGCTGTTTTTT. It is translated as CASNTGGEGTGELFF.

Many counts were recorded for this clone. V and J are TRBV11-3 and TRBJ2-1, with D unclear. CDR3 length: 13 amino acids. V dropped 3 bases and J dropped 4 bases, with 7 bases sitting between them. Germline CDR1 reads SGHNT; CDR2 reads YENEEA. CDR3 loop: CASSFTRYNEQFF. CDR3 nucleotides: TGTGCCAGCAGCTTTACCAGATACAATGAGCAGTTCTTC. The variable domain in full, completed from reference TRBV11-3 and TRBJ2-1, reads EAGVVQSPRYKIIEKKQPVAFWCNPISGHNTLYWYLQNLGQGPELLIRYENEEAVDDSQLPKDRFSAERLKGVDSTLKIQPAELGDSAVYLCASSFTRYNEQFFGPGTRLTVL.

The chain recombines TRBV7-9 with TRBJ2-2; tentative D call: TRBD1 (6 bases). The germline V and J ends were trimmed by 1 base and 0 bases, with 12 bases remaining between them. Germline values: CDR1 SEHNR, CDR2 FQNEAQ (reference sequence). This CDR3 has 17 residues. The DNA of the CDR3 is TGTGCCAGCAGCTTAGGGGGGCCCGTGGCGAACACCGGGGAGCTGTTTTTT. Its translation: CASSLGGPVANTGELFF.

The J gene is TRBJ2-5, the V gene TRBV9; 11 bases are a match to TRBD2. V was clipped by 0 bases and J by 5 bases; unmatched bases: 3. CDR3 length equals 15 residues. Looked up from germline, CDR1 is SGDLS and CDR2 is YYNGEE. The CDR3 spells CASSVVAGGRETQYF. As DNA, the CDR3 is TGTGCCAGCAGCGTAGTAGCGGGAGGGCGGGAGACCCAGTACTTC.

The chain uses TRBV19 and TRBJ2-1; possibly TRBD2 for D (6 bases). The CDR3 length is 16 residues. Trimming removed 5 bases from V and 2 bases from J, with 16 bases in between. Germline V lookup: CDR1 LNHDA, CDR2 SQIVND (reference sequence). Here the CDR3 reads CASSPGGTGAYNEQFF. CDR3 DNA: TGTGCCAGTAGTCCCGGAGGGACTGGAGCCTACAATGAGCAGTTCTTC.

The rearrangement uses TRBV5-1 and TRBJ2-1; 16 bases are a match to TRBD2. Per the germline V gene, CDR1 is SGHRS and CDR2 is YFSETQ. J gave up 2 bases and V 4 bases, and 3 bases lay outside the gene matches. The CDR3 extends over 17 amino acids. CDR3 DNA: TGCGCCAGCAGCCGTGGGACTAGCGGGGGGGCCTACAATGAGCAGTTCTTC. Its protein is CASSRGTSGGAYNEQFF.

This clone has only a few counts. J is TRBJ1-2 and V is TRBV27; TRBD1 matches 10 bases. The germline V gene encodes CDR1 MNHEY and CDR2 SMNVEV (reference sequence). This CDR3 is built from 18 residues. V dropped 0 bases and J dropped 2; count of bases not matched to a gene: 9. Here the CDR3 reads CASSLSIRQGAKNYGYTF. The CDR3 DNA sequence: TGTGCCAGCAGTTTATCTATTCGACAGGGGGCAAAGAACTATGGCTACACCTTC.

The rearrangement joins TRBV6-5 to TRBJ1-2; 8 nucleotides line up with TRBD1. The CDR3 has 15 residues. Germline CDR1 MNHEY, CDR2 SVGAGI. J was trimmed by 0 bases and V by 2 bases; bases with no gene match: 2. CDR3 nucleotides: TGTGCCAGCAGTTACGGGGGACAGGCTAACTATGGCTACACCTTC. This gives the protein CASSYGGQANYGYTF.

This chain uses TRBV30 with TRBJ2-5; 10 bases align to TRBD2. This CDR3 region has 16 residues. Per germline, CDR1 GTSNPN and CDR2 SVGIG (reference sequence). Unmatched junction bases numbered 8, after V lost 0 bases and J lost 4 bases. CDR3 region: CAWSVLSGGAGETQYF. The CDR3 nucleotides are TGTGCCTGGAGTGTACTAAGCGGGGGGGCTGGAGAGACCCAGTACTTC. Filled out from reference TRBV30 and TRBJ2-5, the complete variable domain reads SQTIHQWPATLVQPVGSPLSLECTVEGTSNPNLYWYRQAAGRGLQLLFYSVGIGQISSEVPQNLSASRPQDRQFILSSKKLLLSDSGFYLCAWSVLSGGAGETQYFGPGTRLLVL.

Only one count was recorded for this clone. The CDR3 region is CASSWGTGMKTQYF. The CDR3 DNA reads TGCGCCAGCAGCTGGGGGACAGGGATGAAGACCCAGTACTTC. This sequence joins TRBV5-1 and TRBJ2-5; TRBD1 agrees at 9 bases. V lost 3 bases and J lost 6; bases outside the gene matches: 6. The CDR3 is 14 residues long. Germline lookup yields CDR1 SGHRS and CDR2 YFSETQ.

This chain links TRBV19 with TRBJ2-7; TRBD1 matches at 7 bases. V was pared by 4 bases and J by 7 bases, with 7 bases of the junction left unmatched. This CDR3 is built from 13 residues. Germline lookup yields CDR1 LNHDA and CDR2 SQIVND (reference sequence). The CDR3 region has the DNA TGTGCCAGTAGTACCGGGACAGATGATGAGCAGTACTTC. It specifies CASSTGTDDEQYF.

This chain uses TRBV7-9 with TRBJ2-5; no clear D. Germline values: CDR1 SEHNR, CDR2 FQNEAQ (reference sequence). V was pared by 0 bases and J by 0 bases, with 8 bases between. The CDR3 totals 15 residues. The CDR3 reads CASSLAEAYQETQYF. CDR3 sequence (DNA): TGTGCCAGCAGCTTAGCGGAAGCGTACCAAGAGACCCAGTACTTC.

The gene calls are TRBV6-5 and TRBJ1-2; 7 bases map to TRBD1. This CDR3 contains 14 residues. The V segment lost 6 bases and the J segment 4 bases; nucleotides outside the gene matches: 8. The germline V gene encodes CDR1 MNHEY and CDR2 SVGAGI. For the CDR3, the DNA is TGTGCCAGCAGGCCGGGGCAGGGGGGCTATGGCTACACCTTC. Protein product: CASRPGQGGYGYTF.

The chain couples TRBV11-2 to TRBJ1-2, with D maybe TRBD1 (5 bases). The V gene's germline CDR1 is SGHAT and CDR2 FQNNGV. The CDR3 length is 15 residues. Trimming took 1 base from V and 5 from J, leaving 14 bases between them. For the CDR3, the DNA is TGTGCCAGCAGCTTAGCACCGGGGGATTTTTATGGCTACACCTTC. Its translation: CASSLAPGDFYGYTF.

The V call is TRBV3-1 (or the pseudogene TRBV3-2), the J call TRBJ2-5; D possibly corresponds to TRBD2 (5 bases). The CDR3 has 12 residues. Germline lookup yields CDR1 LGHDT and CDR2 YNNKEL (reference sequence). Trimming left V 7 bases short and J 7 bases short, with 13 bases between. In nucleotides, the CDR3 is TGTGCCAGCAAACGACACGGAGGGACCCAGTACTTC. It encodes CASKRHGGTQYF.

V and J are TRBV5-4 and TRBJ2-5; TRBD1 agrees at 10 bases. Germline values: CDR1 SGHNT, CDR2 YYREEE (reference sequence). This CDR3 has 16 residues. The V gene end was trimmed by 3 bases and the J gene end by 4 bases; junction bases not matched to a gene: 9. The DNA for the CDR3 is TGTGCCAGCAGCTCCCGGACAGGGGGGTTGGCAGAGACCCAGTACTTC. Its protein product is CASSSRTGGLAETQYF.

The CDR3 region is CASSPTGYSNQPQHF. CDR3 sequence (DNA): TGTGCCAGCAGTCCGACAGGATATAGCAATCAGCCCCAGCATTTT. The chain joins TRBV7-9 to TRBJ1-5, with a weak D call TRBD1 (6 bases). V was clipped by 6 bases and J by 0 bases, with 12 bases between them. The V gene's germline CDR1 is SEHNR and CDR2 FQNEAQ (reference sequence). The CDR3 is made up of 15 amino acids.

The CDR3 spells CASSPTGGSLKLFF. The DNA for the CDR3 is TGTGCCAGCAGCCCGACAGGGGGCTCTCTAAAACTGTTTTTT. The chain has TRBV6-6 and TRBJ1-4, with 10 positions matching TRBD1. The CDR3 is 14 amino acids. Germline-derived CDR1 and CDR2 are MNHNY and SVGAGI (reference sequence). V gave up 6 bases and J gave up 10 bases; unmatched junction bases: 8.

V is TRBV5-6 and J is TRBJ1-2; 10 bases match TRBD1. The germline V gene has CDR1 SGHDT and CDR2 YYEEEE. The CDR3 is made up of 14 amino acids. V was pared by 3 bases and J by 7 bases, with 6 bases of the junction left unmatched. CDR3 protein: CASSWDRGSSGYTF. As DNA, the CDR3 is TGTGCCAGCAGCTGGGACAGGGGAAGCTCTGGCTACACCTTC.

V gene TRBV5-4 combines with J gene TRBJ2-2, with a tentative D call TRBD1 (6 bases). CDR1 and CDR2 (germline): SGHNT, YYREEE (reference sequence). The V end was cut by 4 bases, the J end by 7 bases, with 14 bases between. The CDR3 has 14 residues. The CDR3 spells CASSLRQAGGELFF. The DNA for the CDR3 is TGTGCCAGCAGCCTTCGACAGGCAGGCGGGGAGCTGTTTTTT.

The chain combines TRBV5-1 with TRBJ2-1; 9 nucleotides match TRBD2. CDR1 and CDR2 from the germline V gene are SGHRS and YFSETQ. J gave up 4 bases and V 0 bases, and 2 bases lay outside the gene matches. The CDR3 has 15 amino acids. The CDR3 DNA is TGCGCCAGCAGCTTGGTAGCGGGGGTTTACAATGAGCAGTTCTTC. Protein: CASSLVAGVYNEQFF.

V is TRBV9 and J is TRBJ2-1; 8 bases fit TRBD2. The germline V gene encodes CDR1 SGDLS and CDR2 YYNGEE. The CDR3 runs 14 residues. Germline trimming cut 5 bases from V and 0 bases from J; bases unmatched to any gene: 1. CDR3 coding DNA: TGTGCCAGCAGTAGCGGGAACTCCTACAATGAGCAGTTCTTC. Protein sequence: CASSSGNSYNEQFF.

The chain has TRBV7-9 and TRBJ2-7; 7 nucleotides agree with TRBD1. The CDR3 runs to 12 residues. The V segment lost 5 bases and the J segment 3 bases; nucleotides outside the gene matches: 1. Germline lookup yields CDR1 SEHNR and CDR2 FQNEAQ (reference sequence). The CDR3 reads CASSGQDYEQYV. As DNA, the CDR3 is TGTGCCAGCAGCGGACAGGACTACGAGCAGTACGTC.

This chain uses TRBV18 with TRBJ1-4, with 7 nucleotides matching TRBD1. The CDR3 runs to 15 residues. Germline V gene lookup returns CDR1 KGHSH and CDR2 LQKENI. After removal of 4 bases from V and 6 bases from J, the junction contained 8 bases not matched to a gene. CDR3 bases: TGTGCCAGCTCACGACTCAGGGGGAATGATGAAAAACTGTTTTTT. This sequence encodes CASSRLRGNDEKLFF.

The chain recombines TRBV5-1 with TRBJ2-2, with TRBD2 matching over 8 bases. Germline V gene sequence: CDR1 SGHRS, CDR2 YFSETQ. V lost 0 bases and J lost 4; bases outside the gene matches: 5. There are 16 residues in the CDR3. CDR3 amino acids: CASSLGQLAVTGELFF. CDR3 nucleotide sequence: TGCGCCAGCAGCTTGGGTCAACTAGCGGTCACCGGGGAGCTGTTTTTT.

This chain uses TRBV10-3 with TRBJ1-6; TRBD1 agrees at 9 bases. This CDR3 comprises 13 residues. The V gene end was trimmed by 9 bases and the J gene end by 10 bases; junction bases not matched to a gene: 7. Germline V CDR1 and CDR2: ENHRY, SYGVKD. The CDR3 region has the DNA TGTGCCATAAGGACAGGGGATCAATCACCCCTCCACTTT. The encoded protein is CAIRTGDQSPLHF.

The gene calls are TRBV5-6 and TRBJ1-3; D possibly corresponds to TRBD1 (5 bases). Germline CDR1 and CDR2: SGHDT and YYEEEE. This CDR3 is built from 17 residues. Trimming took off 2 bases at V and 0 bases at J, with 15 bases between the two ends. CDR3 loop: CASSLGVFGSSGNTIYF. CDR3 nucleotide sequence: TGTGCCAGCAGCTTAGGGGTTTTCGGGAGCTCTGGAAACACCATATATTTT. Supplemented by reference TRBV5-6 and TRBJ1-3, the full variable domain reads DAGVTQSPTHLIKTRGQQVTLRCSPKSGHDTVSWYQQALGQGPQFIFQYYEEEERQRGNFPDRFSGHQFPNYSSELNVNALLLGDSALYLCASSLGVFGSSGNTIYFGEGSWLTVV.

V usage is TRBV24-1 and J usage is TRBJ1-2; 7 bases match TRBD1. The germline V gene encodes CDR1 KGHDR and CDR2 SFDVKD. This CDR3 region has 13 residues. Trimming removed 3 bases from V and 5 bases from J; junction bases left unmatched: 2. CDR3 sequence (DNA): TGTGCCACCAGTGATGAACAGGGGTATGGCTACACCTTC. As protein: CATSDEQGYGYTF.

The chain recombines TRBV29-1 with TRBJ1-2, with TRBD1 matching over 7 bases. The CDR3 runs to 11 residues. Germline loops: CDR1 SQVTM, CDR2 ANQGSEA. V trimming: 7 bases; J trimming: 7 bases; junction bases outside the gene matches: 6. The CDR3 sequence is CSAAGGSGYTF. CDR3 bases: TGCAGCGCCGCAGGGGGAAGTGGCTACACCTTC.